A single sample gave rise to the 9 T cell receptor beta chains below, sequenced in a study of CD8 T cells in ankylosing spondylitis (dated by TCRdb to the late 2010s). The library was generated by 5' RACE. Sequencing took place on an Illumina HiSeq 2500. The public reads were run again by TCRdb, first through fastp at Q25 and then through MiXCR, and only productive beta chains were kept. For every CDR3 protein sequence, its rows merge into one entry that carries the most common genes and DNA. The sample profile shows approximately 150,000 distinct CDR3 sequences; around 42% of them were found once. The top ten constitute roughly 15% of the sample. Sample: synovial fluid, either unsorted or a sorted T cell fraction (not recorded which). The receptors stem from a male donor with ankylosing spondylitis.

The CDR3 here is CASSPRQHITDTQYF. The CDR3 coding sequence is TGTGCCAGCAGTCCCCGCCAGCACATCACAGATACGCAGTATTTT. The chain recombines TRBV27 with TRBJ2-3; no firm D call. V shed 5 bases and J shed 2 bases, with 14 bases lying between them. Germline V CDR1 and CDR2: MNHEY, SMNVEV (reference sequence). The CDR3 contains 15 residues.

J is TRBJ2-7 and V is TRBV28; 7 nucleotides match TRBD1. This CDR3 has 15 amino acids. After removal of 5 bases from V and 2 bases from J, the junction contained 9 bases not matched to a gene. The germline gives CDR1 MDHEN, CDR2 SYDVKM. The CDR3 DNA reads TGTGCCAGCAGTCTATATACGGGGACAGCCTACGAGCAGTACTTC. Protein product: CASSLYTGTAYEQYF.

The V and J genes are TRBV12-3 or TRBV12-4 and TRBJ2-3, with a tentative D call TRBD1 (5 bases). The CDR3 contains 16 residues. Trimming pared 2 bases from V and 2 bases from J, leaving 14 bases between. The CDR3 bases are TGTGCCAGCAGTTTATGGCTGTGCAGGGACACAGATACGCAGTATTTT. Translating gives CASSLWLCRDTDTQYF.

The chain carries TRBV25-1 and TRBJ1-1; a possible D gene is TRBD1 (6 bases). The ends were cut back, 6 bases at V and 3 bases at J, with 11 bases in the middle. The CDR3 is 13 residues long. The germline V gene encodes CDR1 MGHDK and CDR2 SYGVNS. In DNA form, the CDR3 reads TGTGCCAGCAGCCTACAGGGCTACACTGAAGCTTTCTTT. Translated: CASSLQGYTEAFF.

This clonotype was counted a few times. The chain links TRBV14 to TRBJ2-2; D could derive from TRBD1 or TRBD2 (6 bases each). V lost 0 bases and J 3 bases, leaving 14 bases between the germline ends. Germline V gives CDR1 SGHDN, CDR2 FVKESK. There are 17 residues in the CDR3. DNA of the CDR3: TGTGCCAGCAGCCAAGAATTGGGGGGCGCGTACACCGGGGAGCTGTTTTTT. Residues: CASSQELGGAYTGELFF.

The rearrangement links TRBV4-1 to TRBJ1-5, with 8 bases lining up with TRBD1. CDR1 is MGHRA, CDR2 YSYEKL, per germline. With V trimmed by 5 bases and J by 5 bases, 11 bases remained unmatched. The CDR3 extends over 16 amino acids. CDR3 bases: TGCGCCAGCAGCGTGGACAGGGAGATTTTGGATCAGCCCCAGCATTTT. Its translation is CASSVDREILDQPQHF.

In DNA, the CDR3 is TGTGCCAGCAGTGCTCACCCGGGACAGGGGATCTACGAGCAGTACTTC. This encodes CASSAHPGQGIYEQYF. The chain recombines TRBV2 with TRBJ2-7; 10 bases agree with TRBD1. CDR1 is SNHLY, CDR2 FYNNEI, per germline. CDR3 length equals 16 residues. V lost 4 bases, J lost 3 bases, and 9 bases stayed unmatched.

This clonotype was observed a few times. The chain couples TRBV29-1 to TRBJ2-5; 8 bases agree with TRBD1. Germline CDR1 and CDR2: SQVTM and ANQGSEA. This CDR3 spans 14 amino acids. V was pared by 6 bases and J by 1 base, with 7 bases of the junction left unmatched. CDR3 sequence reads: CSVGTGHVQETQYF. The CDR3 coding sequence is TGCAGCGTCGGGACAGGTCACGTCCAAGAGACCCAGTACTTC. Complete variable domain (other parts from reference TRBV29-1 and TRBJ2-5): SAVISQKPSRDICQRGTSLTIQCQVDSQVTMMFWYRQQPGQSLTLIATANQGSEATYESGFVIDKFPISRPNLTFSTLTVSNMSPEDSSIYLCSVGTGHVQETQYFGPGTRLLVL.

This sequence joins TRBV6-4 and TRBJ2-1; 8 bases agree with TRBD1. This CDR3 is built from 15 residues. The germline V gene encodes CDR1 MRHNA and CDR2 SNTAGT. Germline trimming cut 3 bases from V and 7 bases from J; bases unmatched to any gene: 8. The CDR3 DNA follows: TGTGCCAGCAGTGAGGACAGGGACGGCGCGAATGAGCAGTTCTTC. Translating it yields CASSEDRDGANEQFF.